These T cell receptor beta chains were read from a single sample in a study of blood T cell repertoires in COVID-19. Libraries were prepared by immunoSEQ multiplex PCR; TCRdb keeps only in-frame clonotypes and omits some of them. The data show under 300,000 clones, just over 85% seen once. The sample consisted of peripheral blood. The source of these receptors is a man aged 25 to 40 who had recovered from COVID-19. Each CDR3 is given with its conserved first and last residue. The order of the fields is D gene, J gene, clone size, V gene, CDR3 protein, CDR3 DNA. A D gene is named only where the DNA matches it firmly. The listing skips clone size in some rows; elsewhere it reads once, few, many or a size class.

- TRBJ2-3 - TRBV9 CASSATTGGHSDTQYF TGTGCCAGCAGCGCCACCACGGGGGGCCATTCAGATACGCAGTATTTT
- TRBJ1-1 - TRBV7-6 CASSPTEGGSGEAFF TGTGCCAGCAGCCCCACCGAGGGGGGGAGTGGTGAAGCTTTCTTT
- TRBJ2-4 - TRBV3-1/TRBV3-2 CASSQGDLAKNIQYF TGTGCCAGCAGCCAAGGAGATTTAGCCAAAAACATTCAGTACTTC
TRBD1 TRBJ2-5 - TRBV7-2 CASSLNPWGQYQETQYF TGTGCCAGCAGCTTAAACCCGTGGGGACAGTACCAAGAGACCCAGTACTTC
TRBD1 TRBJ1-1 - TRBV5-1 CASSLGPGTGTDTEAFF TGCGCCAGCAGCTTGGGTCCCGGGACAGGAACGGACACTGAAGCTTTCTTT
- TRBJ2-4 - TRBV15 CATSRGQLAKNIQYF TGTGCCACCAGCAGAGGACAGCTAGCCAAAAACATTCAGTACTTC
- TRBJ1-6 once TRBV11-2 CASSPHPGPNSPLHF TGTGCCAGCAGCCCGCATCCGGGTCCTAATTCACCCCTCCACTTT
TRBD1 TRBJ1-1 - TRBV27 CASSFHYTGGGTEAFF TGTGCCAGCAGTTTCCACTACACAGGGGGAGGCACTGAAGCTTTCTTT
- TRBJ2-7 few TRBV6-1 CASSEWGRPYEQYF TGTGCCAGCAGTGAATGGGGCAGGCCGTACGAGCAGTACTTC
- TRBJ1-2 - TRBV9 CASSVGQGNGYTF TGTGCCAGCAGCGTAGGGCAGGGAAATGGCTACACCTTC
TRBD2 TRBJ2-2 once TRBV2 CASVAGVTGELFF TGTGCCAGCGTTGCGGGGGTCACCGGGGAGCTGTTTTTT
TRBD2 TRBJ2-2 - TRBV5-1 CASSFSGRGDTGELFF TGCGCCAGCAGCTTTTCCGGGCGGGGGGACACCGGGGAGCTGTTTTTT
- TRBJ2-2 - TRBV11-3 CASSLGGNTGELFF TGTGCCAGCAGCTTAGGCGGAAACACCGGGGAGCTGTTTTTT
- TRBJ1-2 medium-sized TRBV4-2 CASAHGGGANYGYTF TGTGCCAGCGCCCACGGGGGTGGGGCTAACTATGGCTACACCTTC
- TRBJ1-2 - TRBV10-3 CAIIAGVGYTF TGTGCCATCATAGCCGGTGTGGGCTACACCTTC
- TRBJ2-2 - TRBV9 CASSVDRNPDTGELFF TGTGCCAGCAGCGTAGACCGCAACCCAGACACCGGGGAGCTGTTTTTT
- TRBJ2-1 - TRBV6-2/TRBV6-3 CASSYSSGYEQFF TGTGCCAGCAGTTACTCATCCGGGTATGAGCAGTTCTTC
- TRBJ2-1 - TRBV13 CASLWSGGEQFF TGTGCCAGCCTGTGGAGCGGTGGTGAGCAGTTCTTC
- TRBJ2-1 - TRBV18 CASSLSSNLGGNEQFF TGTGCCAGCTCACTATCTAGTAACCTCGGGGGCAATGAGCAGTTCTTC
- TRBJ1-1 - TRBV5-1 CASSLARTTSMNTEAFF TGCGCCAGCAGCTTGGCCAGGACAACTAGCATGAACACTGAAGCTTTCTTT
- TRBJ1-1 - TRBV6-5 CASSYDMNTEAFF TGTGCCAGCAGTTACGACATGAACACTGAAGCTTTCTTT
- TRBJ1-3 - TRBV2 CASLPSGQRIRNTIYF TGTGCCAGCCTTCCCAGCGGCCAGAGAATAAGAAACACCATATATTTT
- TRBJ2-1 - TRBV5-1 CASSLERESYNEQFF TGCGCCAGCAGCTTGGAACGGGAGTCCTACAATGAGCAGTTCTTC
- TRBJ1-2 - TRBV12-5 CASAPGDYGYTF TGTGCTAGTGCCCCGGGTGACTATGGCTACACCTTC